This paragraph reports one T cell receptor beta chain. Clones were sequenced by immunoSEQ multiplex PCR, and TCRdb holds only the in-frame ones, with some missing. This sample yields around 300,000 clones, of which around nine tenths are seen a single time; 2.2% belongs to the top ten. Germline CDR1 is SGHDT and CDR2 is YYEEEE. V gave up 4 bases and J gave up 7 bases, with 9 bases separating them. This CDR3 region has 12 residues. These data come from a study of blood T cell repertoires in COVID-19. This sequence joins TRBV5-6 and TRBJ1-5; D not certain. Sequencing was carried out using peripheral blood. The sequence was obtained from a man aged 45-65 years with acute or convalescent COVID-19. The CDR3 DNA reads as TGTGCCAGCAGCGTGAGGAACCAGCCCCAGCATTTT. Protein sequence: CASSVRNQPQHF.